This T cell receptor beta chain was observed in a study of response to subunit inactivated influenza vaccine. A single record per CDR3 protein comes from TCRdb applying MiXCR to the RT-PCR reads. The table includes over 400,000 distinct CDR3 sequences, over 10% detected once. Study-level findings and limits: Each seasonal influenza vaccination, the authors suggested, recruits few new T cells.

As concerns this clonotype: Its antigen is not identified.

Here the sequenced sample was PBMCs from blood, taken more than 35 days after vaccination. The TCR originated in a man over 45 who received an inactivated influenza vaccine.

CDR3 nucleotides: TGTGCCAGCAGCTACGCCGCTAGCGTAATTTATTACAATGAGCAGTTCTTC. It specifies CASSYAASVIYYNEQFF. This rearrangement joins TRBV6-2 or TRBV6-3 to TRBJ2-1, with a weak D call TRBD2 (6 bases). Germline V gene data show CDR1 as MNHEY and CDR2 as SVGEGT. Trimming removed 6 bases from V and 4 bases from J, with 22 bases in between. CDR3 length equals 17 residues.